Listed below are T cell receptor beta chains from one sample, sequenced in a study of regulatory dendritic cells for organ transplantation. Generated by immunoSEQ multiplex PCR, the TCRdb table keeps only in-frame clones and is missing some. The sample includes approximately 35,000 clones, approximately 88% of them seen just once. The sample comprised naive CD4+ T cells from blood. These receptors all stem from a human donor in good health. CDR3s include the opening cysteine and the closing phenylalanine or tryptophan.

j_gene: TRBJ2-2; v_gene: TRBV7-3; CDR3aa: CASSPNRQTNTGELFF
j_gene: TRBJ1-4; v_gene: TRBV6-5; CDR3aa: CASSYSPATNEKLFF
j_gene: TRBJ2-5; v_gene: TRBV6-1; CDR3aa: CATSLGPGAQYF
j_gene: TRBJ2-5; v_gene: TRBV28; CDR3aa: CASSDRVGIQETQYF
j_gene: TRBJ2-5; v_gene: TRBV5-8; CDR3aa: CASSRGSVSQETQYF
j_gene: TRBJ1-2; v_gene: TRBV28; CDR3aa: CASRLTGANYGYTF
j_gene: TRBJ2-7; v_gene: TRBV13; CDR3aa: CASSIGRGPYEQYF
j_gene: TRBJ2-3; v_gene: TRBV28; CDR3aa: CASSLSPSTTDTQYF
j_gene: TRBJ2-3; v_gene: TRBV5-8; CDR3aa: CASSLSGRASTDTQYF
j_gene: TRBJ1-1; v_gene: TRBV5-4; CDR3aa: CASSLLATPEAEAFF
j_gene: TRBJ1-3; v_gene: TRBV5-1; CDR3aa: CASSLGGTGNTIYF
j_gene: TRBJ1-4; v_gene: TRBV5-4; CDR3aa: CASRKGVNEKLFF
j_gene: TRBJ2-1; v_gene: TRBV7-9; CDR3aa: CASSLGWGLGSSEQFF
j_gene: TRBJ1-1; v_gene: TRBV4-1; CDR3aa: CASSQGSQGNFANTEAFF
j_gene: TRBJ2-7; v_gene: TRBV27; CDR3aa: CASSVGPGQTYEQYF